This TCR beta chain was identified during a study of blood T cell repertoires in COVID-19. Study summary: The analysed material was cDNA or gDNA that came from T cells, B-cell-depleted T cells, or PBMCs.

Authors' analysis steps: Reference gene primer amplification gave estimated nucleated cell counts. Sequenced by immunoSEQ multiplex PCR; TCRdb stores in-frame clones only, minus some. V, J and clone size reflect that table, while D and trimming were determined from the DNA. The sample shows approximately 75,000 clones, around 89% of them seen only once. This clone was counted between two and nine times. The V and J ends lost 0 bases and 2 bases, in that order; junction bases with no gene match: 1. Germline V gives CDR1 SGDLS, CDR2 YYNGEE. There are 14 residues in the CDR3. The chain carries TRBV9 and TRBJ2-7, with TRBD1 identical over 8 bases. The sample was peripheral blood. This receptor was identified in a man between 60 and 70 years old with acute or convalescent COVID-19. The CDR3 coding sequence is TGTGCCAGCAGCGTAGGACAGGGGCCCTACGAGCAGTACTTC. Amino acid sequence: CASSVGQGPYEQYF.